Listed below are T cell receptor beta chains from one sample, sequenced in a study of blood T cell repertoires in COVID-19. TCRdb's table, derived via immunoSEQ multiplex PCR, lists solely in-frame clones and lacks some. Among approximately 140,000 clones listed, roughly four fifths were seen once. Material: peripheral blood. These receptors were obtained from a human donor with acute or convalescent COVID-19. The donor label of this sample is uncertain. CDR3s leave out the opening cysteine and the closing phenylalanine or tryptophan. D genes are given only for firm matches.

cdr3_aa	d_call	j_call	v_call
ATKTGTDHNQPQH	TRBD1	TRBJ1-5	TRBV10-3
ASSSSGTGGNSPLH	TRBD1	TRBJ1-6	TRBV5-1
ASSATGGNQPQH	NA	TRBJ1-5	TRBV2
ASTTWSQGSNQPQH	NA	TRBJ1-5	TRBV5-8
ASSIRRTGQIATYEQY	NA	TRBJ2-7	TRBV19
ASNQGAGGYT	TRBD1	TRBJ1-2	TRBV19
ASSFLAAGQETQY	NA	TRBJ2-5	TRBV7-9
ASSGRLRANEQF	NA	TRBJ2-1	TRBV9
ASSTQDSIRGYT	NA	TRBJ1-2	TRBV19
AWSNGVDQPQH	NA	TRBJ1-5	TRBV30
ASSLWDRGADTQY	TRBD1	TRBJ2-3	TRBV5-4
ASGNGQGPLYEQY	TRBD1	TRBJ2-7	TRBV5-1
ASSDRANYGYT	TRBD1	TRBJ1-2	TRBV5-6
ASSLQGAIRNGYT	TRBD1	TRBJ1-2	TRBV7-2
ASSSRFSNEKLF	NA	TRBJ1-4	TRBV4-3
ASSLARRGLGDTQY	NA	TRBJ2-3	TRBV5-8
ASRPGQGAYSPLH	TRBD1	TRBJ1-6	TRBV19
ASSSLIGANSPLH	NA	TRBJ1-6	TRBV6-5
ASSTGQGNAGELF	TRBD1	TRBJ2-2	TRBV5-1
ASSLDGQGSPLH	TRBD1	TRBJ1-6	TRBV5-6
ASSPMTQGTEAF	NA	TRBJ1-1	TRBV5-5
ASSSSSGNTIY	NA	TRBJ1-3	TRBV2
ASSKGGTEVSIY	NA	TRBJ1-3	TRBV6-5
ATDRWEAHDTEAF	NA	TRBJ1-1	TRBV5-4
ASSLEGQGTNTEAF	NA	TRBJ1-1	TRBV7-8
SVEEIGGITGELF	NA	TRBJ2-2	TRBV29-1
SASQDSRETQY	NA	TRBJ2-5	TRBV20-1
ASSLTPNTGELF	NA	TRBJ2-2	TRBV7-3
ASSFNRGLEAF	TRBD1	TRBJ1-1	TRBV5-4
ASSQVNWAPETQY	NA	TRBJ2-5	TRBV14
ASSWATTYEQY	NA	TRBJ2-7	TRBV5-4
ASSSDRVDYGYT	TRBD1	TRBJ1-2	TRBV13
ASRWDRGNYEQY	TRBD1	TRBJ2-7	TRBV5-4
ASSPSQGPYNEQF	NA	TRBJ2-1	TRBV7-9
ASSSGGALNTEAF	NA	TRBJ1-1	TRBV19
ASRRTDSYEQY	NA	TRBJ2-7	TRBV18
ASSRPQGTNEKLF	NA	TRBJ1-4	TRBV19
ASSPVSYNEQF	NA	TRBJ2-1	TRBV5-1
AWSDRTGRSYT	TRBD1	TRBJ1-2	TRBV30